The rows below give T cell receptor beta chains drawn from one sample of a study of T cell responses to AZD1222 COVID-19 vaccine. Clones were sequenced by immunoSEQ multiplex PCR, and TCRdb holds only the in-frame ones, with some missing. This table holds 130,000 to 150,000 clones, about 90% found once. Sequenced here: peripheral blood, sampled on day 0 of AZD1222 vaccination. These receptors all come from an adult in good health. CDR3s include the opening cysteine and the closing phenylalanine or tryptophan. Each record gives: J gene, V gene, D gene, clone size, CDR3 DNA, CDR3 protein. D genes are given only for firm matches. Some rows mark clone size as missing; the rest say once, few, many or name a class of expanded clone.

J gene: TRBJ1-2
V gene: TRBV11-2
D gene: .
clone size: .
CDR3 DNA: TGTGCCAGCAGCAGAATAATGAACTATGGCTACACCTTC
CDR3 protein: CASSRIMNYGYTF

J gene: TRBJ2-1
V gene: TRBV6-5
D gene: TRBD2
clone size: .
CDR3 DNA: TGTGCCAGCAGTTTATCCGCGGGAGCGTTTGGTGAGCAGTTCTTC
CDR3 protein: CASSLSAGAFGEQFF

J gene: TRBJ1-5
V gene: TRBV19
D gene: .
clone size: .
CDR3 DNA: TGTGCCAGTAGAGGTTCTACAGGGAATCAGCCCCAGCATTTT
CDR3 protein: CASRGSTGNQPQHF

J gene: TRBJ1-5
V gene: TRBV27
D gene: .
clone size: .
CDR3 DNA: TGTGCCAGCAGCCCATTGGCCGGGCAGATCAATCAGCCCCAGCATTTT
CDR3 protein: CASSPLAGQINQPQHF

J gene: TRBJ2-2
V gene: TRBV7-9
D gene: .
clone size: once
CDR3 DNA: TGTGCCAGCAGCTTAGCTCGACGGAACACCGGGGAGCTGTTTTTT
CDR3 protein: CASSLARRNTGELFF

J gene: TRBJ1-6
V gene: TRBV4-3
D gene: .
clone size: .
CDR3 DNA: TGCGCCAGCAGCCTTCGGGGTCCTAATTCACCCCTCCACTTT
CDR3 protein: CASSLRGPNSPLHF

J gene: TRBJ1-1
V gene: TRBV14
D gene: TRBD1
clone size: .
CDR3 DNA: TGTGCCAGCAGCCAAGAACAGGGGCTCGGGATGAACACTGAAGCTTTCTTT
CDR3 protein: CASSQEQGLGMNTEAFF

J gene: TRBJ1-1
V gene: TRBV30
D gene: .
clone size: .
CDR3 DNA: TGTGCCTGGAGAGGGACATTCAACACTGAAGCTTTCTTT
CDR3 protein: CAWRGTFNTEAFF

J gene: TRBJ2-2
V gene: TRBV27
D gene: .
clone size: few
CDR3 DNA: TGTGCCAGCAGAGGCCTCGGGGAGCTGTTTTTT
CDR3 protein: CASRGLGELFF

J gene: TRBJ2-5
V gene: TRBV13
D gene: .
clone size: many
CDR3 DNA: TGTGCCAGCAGCTACTGGACTGAACAAGAGACCCAGTACTTC
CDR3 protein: CASSYWTEQETQYF

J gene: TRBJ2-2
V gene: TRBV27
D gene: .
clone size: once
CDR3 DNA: TGTGCCAGCCTCCGGGACACCGGGGAGCTGTTTTTT
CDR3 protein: CASLRDTGELFF

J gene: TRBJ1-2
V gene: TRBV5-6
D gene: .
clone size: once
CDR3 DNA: TGTGCCAGCAGCTTGGGCGGGTACGGCTATGGCTACACCTTC
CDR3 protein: CASSLGGYGYGYTF

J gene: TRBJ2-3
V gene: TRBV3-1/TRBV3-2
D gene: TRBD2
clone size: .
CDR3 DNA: TGTGCCAGCAGCCAAGCGGGAGGGCCCAAAAGCACAGATACGCAGTATTTT
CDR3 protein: CASSQAGGPKSTDTQYF

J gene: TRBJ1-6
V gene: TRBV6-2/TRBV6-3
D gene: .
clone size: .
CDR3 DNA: TGTGCCAGCAGTTACGGACACCTCGGGCCTGCCCTCCACTTT
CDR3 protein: CASSYGHLGPALHF

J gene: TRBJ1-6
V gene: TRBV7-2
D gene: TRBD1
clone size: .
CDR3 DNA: TGTGCCAGCAGCACCCGGACAGGGGGTAATTCACCCCTCCACTTT
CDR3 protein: CASSTRTGGNSPLHF

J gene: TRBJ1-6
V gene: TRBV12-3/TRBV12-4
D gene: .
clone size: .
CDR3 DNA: TGTGCCAGCAGTTTTGGTAATTCACCCCTCCACTTT
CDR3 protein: CASSFGNSPLHF

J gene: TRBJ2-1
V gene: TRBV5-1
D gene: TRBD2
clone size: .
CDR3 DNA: TGCGCCAGCAGGCCCCTAGCGGGAGGATACAATGAGCAGTTCTTC
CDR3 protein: CASRPLAGGYNEQFF

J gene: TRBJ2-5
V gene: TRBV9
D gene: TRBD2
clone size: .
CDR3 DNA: TGTGCCAGCAGTAGATCGGGGAGGGTAGAGACCCAGTACTTC
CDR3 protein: CASSRSGRVETQYF

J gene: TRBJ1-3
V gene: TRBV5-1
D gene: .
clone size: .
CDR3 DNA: TGCGCCAGCAGCTTGGAGGGGGTGCCGGGAAACACCATATATTTT
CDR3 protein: CASSLEGVPGNTIYF

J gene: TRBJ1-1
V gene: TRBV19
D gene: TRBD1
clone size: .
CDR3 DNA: TGTGCCAGTAGTATTAGGACGGGACAGGGTTTAATGAACACTGAAGCTTTCTTT
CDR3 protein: CASSIRTGQGLMNTEAFF

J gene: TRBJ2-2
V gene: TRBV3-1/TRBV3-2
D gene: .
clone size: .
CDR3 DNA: TGTGCCAGCAGCCAAATCAGCCTGGGTAGCGTGAACACCGGGGAGCTGTTTTTT
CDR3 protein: CASSQISLGSVNTGELFF

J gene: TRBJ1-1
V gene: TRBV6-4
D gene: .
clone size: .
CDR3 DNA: TGTGCCAGCAGTGACTTAGGTGCGGGACACGGAAAGGGGGACACTGAAGCTTTCTTT
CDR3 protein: CASSDLGAGHGKGDTEAFF

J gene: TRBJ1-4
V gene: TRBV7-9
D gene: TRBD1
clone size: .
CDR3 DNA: TGTGCCAGCAACCGGGACAGGGGAGATGAAAAACTGTTTTTT
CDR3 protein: CASNRDRGDEKLFF

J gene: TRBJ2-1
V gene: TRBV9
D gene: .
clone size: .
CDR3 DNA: TGTGCCAGCAGCGTAGGGGTAGGGTACCCAATAGAGCAGTTCTTC
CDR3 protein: CASSVGVGYPIEQFF